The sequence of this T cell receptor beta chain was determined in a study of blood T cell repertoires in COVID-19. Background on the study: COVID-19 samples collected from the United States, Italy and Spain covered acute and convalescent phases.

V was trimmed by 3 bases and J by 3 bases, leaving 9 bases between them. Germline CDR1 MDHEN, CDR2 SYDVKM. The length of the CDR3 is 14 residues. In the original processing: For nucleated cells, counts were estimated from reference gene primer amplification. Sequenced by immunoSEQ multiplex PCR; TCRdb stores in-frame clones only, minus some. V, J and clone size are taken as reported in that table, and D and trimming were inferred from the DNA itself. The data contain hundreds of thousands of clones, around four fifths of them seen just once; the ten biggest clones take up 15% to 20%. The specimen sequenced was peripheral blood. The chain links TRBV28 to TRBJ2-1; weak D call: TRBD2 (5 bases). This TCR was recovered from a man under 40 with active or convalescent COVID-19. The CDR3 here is CASSFRGDYNEQFF. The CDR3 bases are TGTGCCAGCAGTTTTCGGGGAGACTACAATGAGCAGTTCTTC.